The 15 T cell receptor beta chains reported below all come from one sample, sequenced in a study of blood T cell repertoires in COVID-19 (dated by TCRdb to the early 2020s). The library was prepared using the immunoSEQ multiplex PCR assay. TCRdb's version of the immuneACCESS table is confined to in-frame rearrangements and falls short of the full clone set. An unresolved V gene accounts for under half of the shortfall where checked; the remainder is of unknown origin. This sample is represented by 220,000 or so clones; around 80% of them were singletons. The top ten hold 5.5% to 7% of the sample. Specimen: peripheral blood. All receptors come from a woman in her sixties or seventies with acute or convalescent COVID-19.

CDR3 sequence: CAWSVRASGNQPQHF. The DNA of the CDR3 is TGTGCCTGGAGTGTACGGGCGTCAGGGAATCAGCCCCAGCATTTT. The chain has TRBV30 and TRBJ1-5, with D tentatively TRBD1 (5 bases). The CDR3 spans 15 residues. Germline assignment: CDR1 GTSNPN and CDR2 SVGIG (reference sequence). V lost 0 bases and J lost 4, with 13 bases in between.

V usage is TRBV20-1 and J usage is TRBJ2-7; D possibly corresponds to TRBD2 (5 bases). Trimming removed 3 bases from V and 3 bases from J, with 6 bases in between. The germline V gene encodes CDR1 DFQATT and CDR2 SNEGSKA (reference sequence). The CDR3 is made up of 11 amino acids. The CDR3 nucleotides read TGCAGTGCTAGTAGCGACTACGAGCAGTACTTC. Its protein product is CSASSDYEQYF.

The gene calls are TRBV28 and TRBJ2-7; a weak D match, TRBD2 (5 bases). Trimming left V 2 bases short and J 4 bases short, with 18 bases between. The germline CDR1 and CDR2 sequences are MDHEN and SYDVKM. CDR3 size: 16 residues. CDR3 DNA sequence: TGTGCCAGCAGTTTAATTTATCGGAGGACCGAGTACGAGCAGTACTTC. Amino acids: CASSLIYRRTEYEQYF.

The gene calls are TRBV28 and TRBJ2-3, with 7 positions matching TRBD1. Germline V lookup: CDR1 MDHEN, CDR2 SYDVKM. The CDR3 is 15 residues long. Trimming at V came to 5 bases and at J to 0 bases, leaving 5 bases not matched to a gene. The CDR3 loop reads CASSPDRSSTDTQYF. The CDR3 coding sequence is TGTGCCAGCAGTCCGGACAGGTCGAGCACAGATACGCAGTATTTT.

There are a few counts of this clone. DNA of the CDR3: TGTGCCAGTAGTCCCACCGCGTTGTCCTCCTACGAGCAGTACTTC. Protein: CASSPTALSSYEQYF. The chain combines TRBV19 with TRBJ2-7; D is undetermined. This CDR3 has 15 amino acids. Germline-derived CDR1 and CDR2 are LNHDA and SQIVND (reference sequence). V lost 5 bases and J 0 bases, leaving 14 bases between the germline ends.

The chain has TRBV18 and TRBJ2-2, with D uncertain. This CDR3 region has 14 residues. Trimming removed 4 bases from V and 0 bases from J, with 6 bases in between. CDR1 is KGHSH and CDR2 is LQKENI in the germline V gene. The CDR3 loop is CASSRITNTGELFF. Here the CDR3 DNA reads TGTGCCAGCTCACGTATAACGAACACCGGGGAGCTGTTTTTT. The full variable domain, rest sourced from reference TRBV18 and TRBJ2-2, is NAGVMQNPRHLVRRRGQEARLRCSPMKGHSHVYWYRQLPEEGLKFMVYLQKENIIDESGMPKERFSAEFPKEGPSILRIQQVVRGDSAAYFCASSRITNTGELFFGEGSRLTVL.

This chain links TRBV5-1 with TRBJ2-3, with 9 bases fitting TRBD1. Per germline, CDR1 SGHRS and CDR2 YFSETQ. The CDR3 covers 15 residues. The V and J ends lost 4 bases and 2 bases, in that order; junction bases with no gene match: 5. This chain's CDR3 is CASSLGQGITDTQYF. CDR3 in DNA: TGCGCCAGCAGCCTCGGACAGGGGATCACAGATACGCAGTATTTT.

The chain uses TRBV24-1 and TRBJ2-1; weak D call: TRBD1 (5 bases). The CDR3 has 13 amino acids. V lost 3 bases and J 7 bases, leaving 9 bases between the germline ends. Germline-derived CDR1 and CDR2 are KGHDR and SFDVKD. As DNA, the CDR3 is TGTGCCACCAGTGATGGGGCGACTAATGAGCAGTTCTTC. Its protein product is CATSDGATNEQFF.

V usage is TRBV30 and J usage is TRBJ2-3, with TRBD2 matching 11 bases. V shed 2 bases, J shed 0 bases, and the junction held 4 bases outside the gene matches. Per the germline V gene, CDR1 is GTSNPN and CDR2 is SVGIG (reference sequence). This CDR3 is built from 16 residues. The CDR3 sequence is CAWSLGLADSTDTQYF. The CDR3 region has the DNA TGTGCCTGGAGTCTGGGACTAGCGGATAGCACAGATACGCAGTATTTT.

This clone was seen a handful of times. The chain links TRBV9 to TRBJ1-5; TRBD1 is a possible D gene (6 bases). Germline loops: CDR1 SGDLS, CDR2 YYNGEE. This CDR3 has 17 residues. V gave up 3 bases and J gave up 5 bases, with 21 bases separating them. The CDR3 bases are TGTGCCAGCAGCGGAAAGCTACAGGGTAAGGTAGATCAGCCCCAGCATTTT. Translated, it gives CASSGKLQGKVDQPQHF.

This sequence joins TRBV12-3 or TRBV12-4 and TRBJ2-2; D unresolved. The CDR3 extends over 11 amino acids. Between the trimmed V and J ends, which lost 3 bases and 9 bases, there was a span of 5 bases. Here the CDR3 reads CASSFDRELFF. CDR3 nucleotide sequence: TGTGCCAGCAGTTTCGACAGGGAGCTGTTTTTT.

In this sample, this clone turned up once. The chain couples TRBV19 to TRBJ2-2; 8 nucleotides match TRBD2. The V gene end was trimmed by 3 bases and the J gene end by 4 bases; junction bases not matched to a gene: 10. From germline, CDR1 is LNHDA and CDR2 SQIVND (reference sequence). The CDR3 has 17 amino acids. DNA of the CDR3: TGTGCCAGTAGTATTGGGGTTAGCGGGAAGGGCACCGGGGAGCTGTTTTTT. Translating it yields CASSIGVSGKGTGELFF.

The rearrangement joins TRBV7-8 to TRBJ2-5; D perhaps matches TRBD2 (6 bases). The germline V gene has CDR1 SGHVS and CDR2 FQNEAQ. This CDR3 is 15 amino acids long. V was cut by 5 bases and J by 1 base, with 14 bases left in between. The CDR3 coding sequence is TGTGCCAGCAGCCCGGCCGGGACTCCCCAAGAGACCCAGTACTTC. It codes for CASSPAGTPQETQYF.

The J gene is TRBJ2-7, the V gene TRBV9, with 8 positions matching TRBD2. The germline V gene encodes CDR1 SGDLS and CDR2 YYNGEE. V lost 2 bases to trimming and J lost 5 bases; unmatched junction nucleotides: 9. This CDR3 region has 15 residues. CDR3 amino acids: CASSVEAGGEDEQYF. CDR3 coding DNA: TGTGCCAGCAGCGTGGAGGCGGGAGGCGAGGACGAGCAGTACTTC.

The chain carries TRBV20-1 and TRBJ2-3; the D is unclear. V dropped 5 bases and J dropped 4 bases, with 4 bases sitting between them. Germline values: CDR1 DFQATT, CDR2 SNEGSKA (reference sequence). The CDR3 extends over 10 amino acids. The CDR3 DNA reads as TGCAGTGCTTCATCAGATACGCAGTATTTT. This gives the protein CSASSDTQYF.